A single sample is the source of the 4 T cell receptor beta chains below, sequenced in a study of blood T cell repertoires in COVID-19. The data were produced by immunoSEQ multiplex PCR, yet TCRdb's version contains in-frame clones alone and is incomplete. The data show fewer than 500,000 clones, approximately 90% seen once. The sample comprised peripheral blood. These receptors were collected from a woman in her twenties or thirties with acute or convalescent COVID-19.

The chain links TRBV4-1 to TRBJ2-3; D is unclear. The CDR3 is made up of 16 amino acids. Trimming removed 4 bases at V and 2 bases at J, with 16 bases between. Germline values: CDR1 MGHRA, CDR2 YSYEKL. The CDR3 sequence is CASSPLGAENTDTQYF. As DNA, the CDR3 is TGCGCCAGCAGCCCCCTAGGAGCCGAGAACACAGATACGCAGTATTTT.

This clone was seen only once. CDR3 coding DNA: TGTGCCAGCAGTTACGCGAGGGCCAATGAGCAGTTCTTC. It encodes CASSYARANEQFF. The chain recombines TRBV27 with TRBJ2-1, with D possibly TRBD2 on 5 matching bases. V shed 4 bases and J shed 6 bases, with 10 bases lying between them. Looked up from germline, CDR1 is MNHEY and CDR2 is SMNVEV (reference sequence). There are 13 residues in the CDR3.

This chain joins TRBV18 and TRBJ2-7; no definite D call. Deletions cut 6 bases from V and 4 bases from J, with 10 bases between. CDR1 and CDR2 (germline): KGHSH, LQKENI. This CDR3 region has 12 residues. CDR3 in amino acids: CASSPNEYEQYF. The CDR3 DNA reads TGTGCCAGCTCCCCTAATGAATACGAGCAGTACTTC. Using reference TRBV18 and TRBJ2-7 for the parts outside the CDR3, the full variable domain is NAGVMQNPRHLVRRRGQEARLRCSPMKGHSHVYWYRQLPEEGLKFMVYLQKENIIDESGMPKERFSAEFPKEGPSILRIQQVVRGDSAAYFCASSPNEYEQYFGPGTRLTVT.

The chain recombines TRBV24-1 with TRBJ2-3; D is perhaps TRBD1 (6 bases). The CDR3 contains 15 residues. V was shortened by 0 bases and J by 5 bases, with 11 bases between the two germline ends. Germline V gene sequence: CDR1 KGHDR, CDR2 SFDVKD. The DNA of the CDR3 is TGTGCCACCAGTGATTTGGGGGGCCGGGGAGATACGCAGTATTTT. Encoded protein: CATSDLGGRGDTQYF.